This is a list of T cell receptor beta chains from one sample in a study of human versus mouse CDR3 diversity and MHC coevolution. The protocol was immunoSEQ multiplex PCR, while the TCRdb copy is restricted to in-frame clones and leaves out a portion. This table has about 73,000 clones, 85% to 95% appearing once. Sequenced: naive CD4+ T cells from blood. All receptors come from a person aged 25 to 75 in good health. Both conserved end residues are part of each CDR3. The D gene is left open where the match is weak. Size tells how often a clone was seen (once, few, many) or the class of an expanded clone, and some rows leave it out.

clone_size: -; j_call: TRBJ2-2; d_call: TRBD2; v_call: TRBV9; cdr3_aa: CASSVGTSGDTDGELFF; cdr3_nt: TGTGCCAGCAGCGTAGGGACTAGCGGGGATACCGACGGGGAGCTGTTTTTT
clone_size: -; j_call: TRBJ2-1; d_call: -; v_call: TRBV28; cdr3_aa: CASNRGTLGGYEQFF; cdr3_nt: TGTGCCTCCAATCGCGGGACTCTAGGGGGCTATGAGCAGTTCTTC
clone_size: once; j_call: TRBJ1-1; d_call: -; v_call: TRBV30; cdr3_aa: CAWGRLITEAFF; cdr3_nt: TGTGCCTGGGGCCGCTTAATCACTGAAGCTTTCTTT
clone_size: -; j_call: TRBJ2-2; d_call: -; v_call: TRBV7-3; cdr3_aa: CASSLTRGSLGGTGELFF; cdr3_nt: TGTGCCAGCAGCTTAACAAGAGGGTCTCTCGGGGGTACCGGGGAGCTGTTTTTT
clone_size: -; j_call: TRBJ1-2; d_call: -; v_call: TRBV5-1; cdr3_aa: CASSWGQNYGYTF; cdr3_nt: TGCGCCAGCAGTTGGGGACAAAACTATGGCTACACCTTC
clone_size: -; j_call: TRBJ1-4; d_call: -; v_call: TRBV10-3; cdr3_aa: CAISEGSGVGTNEKLFF; cdr3_nt: TGTGCCATCAGTGAAGGATCGGGAGTGGGAACTAATGAAAAACTGTTTTTT
clone_size: -; j_call: TRBJ2-7; d_call: TRBD1; v_call: TRBV5-6; cdr3_aa: CASSSSGTGGTEQYF; cdr3_nt: TGTGCCAGCAGCTCTTCCGGGACAGGGGGCACCGAGCAGTACTTC
clone_size: few; j_call: TRBJ1-6; d_call: -; v_call: TRBV18; cdr3_aa: CASSPVQGTGSPLHF; cdr3_nt: TGTGCCAGCTCACCGGTTCAGGGGACGGGGTCACCCCTCCACTTT
clone_size: -; j_call: TRBJ1-5; d_call: TRBD1; v_call: TRBV9; cdr3_aa: CASSVGQGGQPQHF; cdr3_nt: TGTGCCAGCAGCGTAGGACAGGGTGGGCAGCCCCAGCATTTT
clone_size: -; j_call: TRBJ1-6; d_call: -; v_call: TRBV9; cdr3_aa: CASSVDRENNSPLHF; cdr3_nt: TGTGCCAGCAGCGTAGACAGGGAGAATAATTCACCCCTCCACTTT
clone_size: once; j_call: TRBJ1-5; d_call: -; v_call: TRBV30; cdr3_aa: CAWSTTASNQPQHF; cdr3_nt: TGTGCCTGGAGTACCACAGCTAGCAATCAGCCCCAGCATTTT
clone_size: -; j_call: TRBJ1-2; d_call: -; v_call: TRBV27; cdr3_aa: CASSSRGSYGYTF; cdr3_nt: TGTGCCAGCAGTTCCCGGGGAAGCTATGGCTACACCTTC
clone_size: -; j_call: TRBJ2-6; d_call: -; v_call: TRBV7-9; cdr3_aa: CASSLAPLKRAGANVLTF; cdr3_nt: TGTGCCAGCAGCCTTGCCCCCCTAAAGAGGGCTGGGGCCAACGTCCTGACTTTC
clone_size: -; j_call: TRBJ1-6; d_call: -; v_call: TRBV30; cdr3_aa: CAWSVEQLNSPLHF; cdr3_nt: TGTGCCTGGAGTGTAGAACAGTTAAATTCACCCCTCCACTTT
clone_size: -; j_call: TRBJ2-2; d_call: TRBD1; v_call: TRBV5-1; cdr3_aa: CASSPGQGTGELFF; cdr3_nt: TGCGCCAGCAGCCCGGGACAGGGTACCGGGGAGCTGTTTTTT
clone_size: -; j_call: TRBJ2-7; d_call: -; v_call: TRBV11-2; cdr3_aa: CASSWVTGEFYGQYF; cdr3_nt: TGTGCCAGCAGCTGGGTGACGGGAGAATTCTACGGGCAGTACTTC
clone_size: -; j_call: TRBJ2-2; d_call: TRBD1; v_call: TRBV5-8; cdr3_aa: CASRVTGAVTGELFF; cdr3_nt: TGTGCCAGCAGGGTGACAGGGGCCGTCACCGGGGAGCTGTTTTTT
clone_size: -; j_call: TRBJ2-2; d_call: TRBD2; v_call: TRBV15; cdr3_aa: CATSISGTNTGELFF; cdr3_nt: TGTGCCACCAGCATTAGCGGGACGAACACCGGGGAGCTGTTTTTT
clone_size: -; j_call: TRBJ2-1; d_call: -; v_call: TRBV6-5; cdr3_aa: CASRPLAGNEQFF; cdr3_nt: TGTGCCAGCCGCCCCCTAGCAGGTAATGAGCAGTTCTTC
clone_size: -; j_call: TRBJ1-1; d_call: TRBD1; v_call: TRBV6-6; cdr3_aa: CASSSLSGGAFF; cdr3_nt: TGTGCCAGCAGTTCCTTATCAGGGGGAGCTTTCTTT
clone_size: -; j_call: TRBJ2-1; d_call: TRBD1; v_call: TRBV19; cdr3_aa: CASSHWTGDSYNEQFF; cdr3_nt: TGTGCCAGTAGTCATTGGACAGGGGACTCCTACAATGAGCAGTTCTTC
clone_size: -; j_call: TRBJ1-2; d_call: -; v_call: TRBV2; cdr3_aa: CASSELGPDYGYTF; cdr3_nt: TGTGCCAGCAGTGAACTGGGGCCGGACTATGGCTACACCTTC
clone_size: -; j_call: TRBJ2-1; d_call: TRBD1; v_call: TRBV15; cdr3_aa: CATSRDYPLSSGTVSYNEQFF; cdr3_nt: TGTGCCACCAGCAGAGATTACCCCCTATCCTCCGGGACAGTCTCCTACAATGAGCAGTTCTTC
clone_size: -; j_call: TRBJ1-1; d_call: -; v_call: TRBV2; cdr3_aa: CASSDSQTITEAFF; cdr3_nt: TGTGCCAGCAGTGACTCACAGACGATCACTGAAGCTTTCTTT
clone_size: few; j_call: TRBJ1-3; d_call: -; v_call: TRBV28; cdr3_aa: CASTRSGNTIYF; cdr3_nt: TGTGCCAGCACTCGCTCTGGAAACACCATATATTTT
clone_size: -; j_call: TRBJ1-6; d_call: -; v_call: TRBV30; cdr3_aa: CAWRQVGSPLHF; cdr3_nt: TGTGCCTGGAGACAGGTTGGTTCACCCCTCCACTTT
clone_size: -; j_call: TRBJ1-1; d_call: -; v_call: TRBV5-4; cdr3_aa: CASSHPVGQGSTEAFF; cdr3_nt: TGTGCCAGCAGCCACCCGGTGGGGCAGGGGAGTACTGAAGCTTTCTTT
clone_size: -; j_call: TRBJ1-1; d_call: -; v_call: TRBV7-8; cdr3_aa: CASSLDRVGSTEAFF; cdr3_nt: TGTGCCAGCAGCTTAGATAGGGTGGGGAGCACTGAAGCTTTCTTT
clone_size: -; j_call: TRBJ1-3; d_call: -; v_call: TRBV10-3; cdr3_aa: CATWEGSGNTIYF; cdr3_nt: TGTGCCACCTGGGAGGGTTCTGGAAACACCATATATTTT
clone_size: -; j_call: TRBJ2-1; d_call: TRBD1; v_call: TRBV2; cdr3_aa: CASSENPTGGYNEQFF; cdr3_nt: TGTGCCAGCAGTGAAAACCCGACAGGGGGTTACAATGAGCAGTTCTTC
clone_size: -; j_call: TRBJ1-2; d_call: TRBD1; v_call: TRBV4-1; cdr3_aa: CASSQVWTGRLSQRRSNYGYTF; cdr3_nt: TGCGCCAGCAGCCAAGTATGGACAGGGCGTTTGAGTCAGCGTCGGTCTAACTATGGCTACACCTTC
clone_size: -; j_call: TRBJ2-5; d_call: -; v_call: TRBV16; cdr3_aa: CASSQGETQYF; cdr3_nt: TGTGCCAGCAGCCAAGGCGAGACCCAGTACTTC
clone_size: -; j_call: TRBJ1-2; d_call: -; v_call: TRBV19; cdr3_aa: CASSIPGSLTNYGYTF; cdr3_nt: TGTGCCAGTAGTATTCCCGGGTCTCTTACTAACTATGGCTACACCTTC
clone_size: -; j_call: TRBJ1-1; d_call: TRBD1; v_call: TRBV19; cdr3_aa: CASRLDRGHTEAFF; cdr3_nt: TGTGCCAGTAGACTGGACAGGGGGCACACTGAAGCTTTCTTT
clone_size: -; j_call: TRBJ1-4; d_call: -; v_call: TRBV28; cdr3_aa: CASSSPSLPNEKLFF; cdr3_nt: TGTGCCAGCAGTTCCCCCAGTCTCCCTAATGAAAAACTGTTTTTT
clone_size: -; j_call: TRBJ1-2; d_call: TRBD1; v_call: TRBV6-6; cdr3_aa: CASSQWDRADYGYTF; cdr3_nt: TGTGCCAGCAGTCAGTGGGACAGGGCAGACTATGGCTACACCTTC
clone_size: -; j_call: TRBJ2-1; d_call: TRBD2; v_call: TRBV28; cdr3_aa: CASPTSGGELNEQFF; cdr3_nt: TGTGCCAGCCCAACTAGCGGGGGGGAGTTGAATGAGCAGTTCTTC
clone_size: -; j_call: TRBJ1-4; d_call: TRBD1; v_call: TRBV11-1; cdr3_aa: CASSPWTGLNEKLFF; cdr3_nt: TGTGCCAGCAGCCCTTGGACAGGTCTTAATGAAAAACTGTTTTTT
clone_size: -; j_call: TRBJ1-3; d_call: -; v_call: TRBV6-1; cdr3_aa: CASSDPSSGNTIYF; cdr3_nt: TGTGCCAGCAGTGACCCGAGCTCTGGAAACACCATATATTTT
clone_size: once; j_call: TRBJ2-7; d_call: -; v_call: TRBV5-4; cdr3_aa: CASSLIGLGPYEQYF; cdr3_nt: TGTGCCAGCAGCTTGATAGGGTTGGGGCCCTACGAGCAGTACTTC
clone_size: -; j_call: TRBJ1-1; d_call: TRBD1; v_call: TRBV12-5; cdr3_aa: CASGFLTGGVAEAFF; cdr3_nt: TGTGCTAGTGGTTTCCTTACAGGGGGCGTCGCTGAAGCTTTCTTT
clone_size: -; j_call: TRBJ2-1; d_call: TRBD2; v_call: TRBV29-1; cdr3_aa: CSVEDPGTSGGNEQFF; cdr3_nt: TGCAGCGTTGAAGACCCCGGGACTAGCGGGGGCAATGAGCAGTTCTTC
clone_size: -; j_call: TRBJ2-2; d_call: TRBD2; v_call: TRBV2; cdr3_aa: CASSALASGGAFRELFF; cdr3_nt: TGTGCCAGCAGTGCTTTAGCTAGCGGGGGGGCTTTTCGGGAGCTGTTTTTT
clone_size: -; j_call: TRBJ1-1; d_call: -; v_call: TRBV19; cdr3_aa: CASSPKRGFLDTEAFF; cdr3_nt: TGTGCGAGTTCCCCCAAGAGAGGGTTCCTTGACACTGAAGCTTTCTTT
clone_size: -; j_call: TRBJ2-3; d_call: TRBD2; v_call: TRBV7-9; cdr3_aa: CASSPPGLRTDTQYF; cdr3_nt: TGTGCCAGCAGCCCCCCGGGACTACGCACAGATACGCAGTATTTT
clone_size: -; j_call: TRBJ1-1; d_call: TRBD1; v_call: TRBV5-6; cdr3_aa: CASSYPGGTEAFF; cdr3_nt: TGTGCCAGCAGCTACCCAGGGGGCACTGAAGCTTTCTTT
clone_size: -; j_call: TRBJ1-1; d_call: -; v_call: TRBV11-2; cdr3_aa: CASSSLKSGRGNTEAFF; cdr3_nt: TGTGCCAGCAGCTCCCTAAAGTCGGGGAGGGGTAACACTGAAGCTTTCTTT
clone_size: -; j_call: TRBJ2-7; d_call: -; v_call: TRBV18; cdr3_aa: CASSPPDNYEQYF; cdr3_nt: TGTGCCAGCTCCCCTCCGGACAACTACGAGCAGTACTTC
clone_size: -; j_call: TRBJ1-2; d_call: -; v_call: TRBV4-1; cdr3_aa: CASSQDVTAGRYGYTF; cdr3_nt: TGCGCCAGCAGCCAAGACGTTACGGCAGGAAGGTATGGCTACACCTTC
clone_size: -; j_call: TRBJ2-3; d_call: TRBD2; v_call: TRBV13; cdr3_aa: CASSLRLAGGTDTQYF; cdr3_nt: TGTGCCAGCAGCTTGCGACTAGCGGGAGGTACTGATACGCAGTATTTT
clone_size: once; j_call: TRBJ2-6; d_call: TRBD2; v_call: TRBV5-1; cdr3_aa: CASSPLTWTSGGTGANVLTF; cdr3_nt: TGCGCCAGCAGCCCCTTAACCTGGACTAGCGGGGGGACTGGGGCCAACGTCCTGACTTTC
clone_size: -; j_call: TRBJ1-2; d_call: -; v_call: TRBV30; cdr3_aa: CAWTYNGGSSGYTF; cdr3_nt: TGTGCCTGGACATACAACGGAGGGTCGTCTGGCTACACCTTC
clone_size: -; j_call: TRBJ1-3; d_call: -; v_call: TRBV28; cdr3_aa: CASNKRGSGNTIYF; cdr3_nt: TGTGCCAGCAACAAAAGGGGGTCTGGAAACACCATATATTTT
clone_size: -; j_call: TRBJ2-7; d_call: TRBD1; v_call: TRBV4-2; cdr3_aa: CASSSRGDRGLYEQYF; cdr3_nt: TGTGCCAGCAGCTCCCGGGGAGACAGGGGGCTATACGAGCAGTACTTC
clone_size: few; j_call: TRBJ1-6; d_call: -; v_call: TRBV6-1; cdr3_aa: CASSEPGHIGNSPLHF; cdr3_nt: TGTGCCAGCAGTGAACCGGGACACATCGGTAATTCACCCCTCCACTTT